Listed below are T cell receptor beta chains from one sample, sequenced in a study of post-analysis software for immune sequencing data. MiXCR, applied by TCRdb to the PCR reads, yields one record per CDR3 protein. The sample holds 820,000 or so distinct CDR3 sequences, roughly 58% seen once. Material: blood. These receptors came from a girl aged 5-17 years with multiple sclerosis. Each CDR3 is given with its conserved first and last residue. D genes are given only for firm matches. Size is omitted from some rows. Given values are once, few, many or a class for expanded clones.

J | D | V | size | DNA | CDR3
TRBJ2-7 | . | TRBV15 | . | TGTGCCACCAGCCGCCAACTCTCTAAGGGCCACGAGCAGTACTTC | CATSRQLSKGHEQYF
TRBJ2-3 | . | TRBV20-1 | . | TGCAGTGCTAGAGCCCCACCAGATACGCAGTATTTT | CSARAPPDTQYF
TRBJ1-1 | . | TRBV6-6 | few | TGTGCCAGCAGTCGACAGGCAGAAGCTTTCTTT | CASSRQAEAFF
TRBJ2-7 | TRBD1 | TRBV15 | few | TGTGCCACCAGCAGGAGACAGGGGTCCTACGAGCAGTACTTC | CATSRRQGSYEQYF
TRBJ2-7 | . | TRBV5-1 | . | TGCGCCAGCAGCTGGGGCGGCGGGGACTCCTACGAGCAGTACTTC | CASSWGGGDSYEQYF
TRBJ2-7 | . | TRBV10-3 | . | TGTGCCATCAGTGACCCCAGGGCAGGGACCGCCTACGAGCAGTACTTC | CAISDPRAGTAYEQYF
TRBJ2-7 | . | TRBV13 | . | TGTGCCAGCAGCCCGGGTCACCGAGACGAGCAGTACTTC | CASSPGHRDEQYF
TRBJ2-3 | . | TRBV5-1 | many | TGCGCCAGCAGCTTGAGCACAGATACGCAGTATTTT | CASSLSTDTQYF
TRBJ2-1 | . | TRBV5-1 | few | TGCGCCAGCGGGCTGCCCCGAGGTTCAATCTACAATGAGCAGTTCTTC | CASGLPRGSIYNEQFF
TRBJ2-7 | TRBD1 | TRBV6-2/TRBV6-3 | . | TGTGCCAGCAGTTACACCAGGGGGAGCGAGCAGTACTTC | CASSYTRGSEQYF
TRBJ2-7 | TRBD2 | TRBV7-8 | . | TGTGCCAGCGGGCGGGGGGTAGCCTACGAGCAGTACTTC | CASGRGVAYEQYF
TRBJ2-5 | . | TRBV20-1 | few | TGCAGTGGGGATAGCCCTAGGCAGGAGACCCAGTACTTC | CSGDSPRQETQYF
TRBJ1-2 | . | TRBV9 | . | TGTGCCAGCAGCGTAGTAGGCGACGACAGGCAGGGGGGCTACACCTTC | CASSVVGDDRQGGYTF
TRBJ2-3 | TRBD2 | TRBV5-1 | few | TGCGCCAGCAGCTTAAGACTAGCGGGAGGGCTCCCTCTGAATACGCAGTATTTT | CASSLRLAGGLPLNTQYF
TRBJ2-7 | TRBD1 | TRBV5-1 | . | TGCGCCAGCAGCGCCGACAGGGGGGGATACGAGCAGTACTTC | CASSADRGGYEQYF